This T cell receptor beta chain stems from a study of shared clonotypes between healthy human individuals. Study information: The study used three CD4 naive, three CD4 memory, two CD8 naive and one CD8 memory plate per donor.

Broader study findings: Despite large depth, sorted-subset datasets appeared incompletely sequenced. The study found lower generation probabilities in non-shared clonotypes than in those shared by all four donors.

Naive CD8 cells lacked CD45RO and underwent positive selection for CCR7, leaving out terminally differentiated effector memory CD45RA+ cells. Measured with immunoSEQ multiplex PCR; TCRdb has only the in-frame clones, and not every one. This sample has about 750,000 clones, with 85% to 95% found just once. The CDR3 spans 18 residues. From germline, CDR1 is WNHNN and CDR2 SYGVQD (reference sequence). The V and J ends lost 4 bases and 0 bases, in that order; junction bases with no gene match: 12. With regard to this clone: The target antigen is unknown.

This chain joins TRBV10-1 and TRBJ1-3; 7 bases map to TRBD1. This clonotype originated in a man aged 25-40 years in good health. Sequencing input: naive CD8+ T cells sorted from blood. CDR3 protein: CASSGDKGDRNSGNTIYF. The CDR3 DNA is TGCGCCAGCAGTGGAGACAAGGGGGACAGAAACTCTGGAAACACCATATATTTT.